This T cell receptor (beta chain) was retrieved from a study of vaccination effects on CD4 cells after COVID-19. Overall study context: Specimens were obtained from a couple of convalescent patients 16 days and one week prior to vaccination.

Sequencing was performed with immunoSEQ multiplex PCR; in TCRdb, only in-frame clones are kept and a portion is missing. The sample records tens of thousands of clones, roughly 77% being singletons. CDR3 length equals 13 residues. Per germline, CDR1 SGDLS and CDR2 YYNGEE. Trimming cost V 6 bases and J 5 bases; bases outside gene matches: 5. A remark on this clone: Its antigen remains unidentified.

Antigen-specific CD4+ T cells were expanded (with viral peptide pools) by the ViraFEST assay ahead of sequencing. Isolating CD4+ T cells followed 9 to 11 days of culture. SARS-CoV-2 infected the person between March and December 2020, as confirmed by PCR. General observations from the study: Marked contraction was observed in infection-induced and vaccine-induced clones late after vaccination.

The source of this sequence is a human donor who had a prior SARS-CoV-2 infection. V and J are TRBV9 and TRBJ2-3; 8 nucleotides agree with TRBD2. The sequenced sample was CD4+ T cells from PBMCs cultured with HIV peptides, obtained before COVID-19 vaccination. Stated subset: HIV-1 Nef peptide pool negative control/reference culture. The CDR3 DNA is TGTGCCAGCAATCGGGAGGGCGAAGATACGCAGTATTTT. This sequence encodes CASNREGEDTQYF.